This TCR beta chain appears in the sequencing data of a study of T cells in Graves' hyperthyroidism and ophthalmopathy. Using RNA transcripts as the source, TCR beta CDR3 regions were amplified. First-round RT-PCR targeting the TCR CDR3 was performed with the HTBI primer set. A single record per CDR3 protein comes from TCRdb applying MiXCR to the multiplex PCR reads. The sample has roughly 38,000 distinct CDR3 sequences; about 50% are singletons. Germline CDR1 reads LNHDA; CDR2 reads SQIVND (reference sequence). V trimming: 4 bases; J trimming: 2 bases; junction bases outside the gene matches: 5. The CDR3 runs to 15 residues. The PBMCs were sourced from fresh peripheral blood (around 10 ml).

The V and J genes are TRBV19 and TRBJ2-7; TRBD1 matches at 10 bases. Sequencing was carried out using blood. The receptor's source is a woman in her 50s with Graves' hyperthyroidism that later progressed to Graves' ophthalmopathy. CDR3 DNA: TGTGCCAGTAGTAGGGGGACAGGGGAAACCTACGAGCAGTACTTC. Translating gives CASSRGTGETYEQYF.